This paragraph covers one T cell receptor beta chain sequence. Its antigen is not known. Sequencing was performed with immunoSEQ multiplex PCR; in TCRdb, only in-frame clones are kept and a portion is missing. The profile shows tens of thousands of clones, 50% to 70% of them singletons. This record comes from a study of shared clonotypes between healthy human individuals. Study conclusions and caveats: Among non-shared clonotypes, generation probabilities were lower than among those shared by all four donors.

With 5 bases clipped from V and 0 bases from J, the junction kept 5 bases outside the gene matches. The CDR3 has 16 amino acids. Germline loops: CDR1 MDHEN, CDR2 SYDVKM. The sequenced sample was memory CD8+ T cells sorted from blood. Regarding subset: CD45RO+ cells pooled with CCR7-negative TemRA cells. This rearrangement joins TRBV28 to TRBJ2-3, with 10 positions matching TRBD2. This clonotype originated in a young man in good health. The CDR3 nucleotides are TGTGCCAGCAGTATTCGGACTAGCGGCAGCACAGATACGCAGTATTTT. This translates into CASSIRTSGSTDTQYF.